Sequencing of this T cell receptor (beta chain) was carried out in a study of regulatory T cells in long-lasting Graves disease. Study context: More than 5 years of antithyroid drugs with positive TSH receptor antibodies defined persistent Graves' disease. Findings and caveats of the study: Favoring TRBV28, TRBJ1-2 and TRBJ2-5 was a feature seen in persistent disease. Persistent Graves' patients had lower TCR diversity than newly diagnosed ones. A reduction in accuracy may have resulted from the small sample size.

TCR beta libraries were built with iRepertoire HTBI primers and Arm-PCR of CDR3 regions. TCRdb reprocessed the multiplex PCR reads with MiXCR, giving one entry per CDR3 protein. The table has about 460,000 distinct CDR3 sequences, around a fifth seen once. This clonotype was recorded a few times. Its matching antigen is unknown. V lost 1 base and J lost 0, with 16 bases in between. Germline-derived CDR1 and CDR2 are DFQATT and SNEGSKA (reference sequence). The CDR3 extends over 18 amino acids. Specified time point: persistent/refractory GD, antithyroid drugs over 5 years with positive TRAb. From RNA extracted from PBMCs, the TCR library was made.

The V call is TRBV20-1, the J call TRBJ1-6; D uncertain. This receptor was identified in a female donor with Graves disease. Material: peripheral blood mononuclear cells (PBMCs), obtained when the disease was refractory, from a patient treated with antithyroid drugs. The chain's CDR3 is CSARGLHPGGSYNSPLHF. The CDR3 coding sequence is TGCAGTGCTAGAGGTCTCCACCCGGGAGGCTCCTATAATTCACCCCTCCACTTT.